A single sample gave rise to the 27 T cell receptor beta chains below, sequenced in a study of OX40 agonist ivuxolimab in advanced cancers. The library came from the immunoSEQ multiplex PCR assay. The table was pulled from immuneACCESS by TCRdb, which kept in-frame rearrangements only. Such tables lose some clones; where checked, under half of the loss comes from unresolved V genes, and the rest has no known cause. In all, the sample holds approximately 70,000 clones, and roughly 92% of those were seen once. Of the sample, less than 0.55% falls within the top ten clones. Source: CD4+ or CD8+ T cells sorted from blood, taken in a trial of the OX40 agonist ivuxolimab. All receptors come from an adult with an advanced solid tumor such as melanoma, head and neck, liver or kidney cancer.

The V and J genes are TRBV14 and TRBJ2-5, with 11 bases lining up with TRBD2. This CDR3 spans 17 amino acids. V gave up 4 bases and J gave up 5 bases; unmatched junction bases: 12. Germline V gene data show CDR1 as SGHDN and CDR2 as FVKESK. The CDR3: CASSRSLTSGSGETQYF. The CDR3 region has the DNA TGTGCCAGCAGCCGAAGCCTTACTAGCGGGAGCGGGGAGACCCAGTACTTC.

The CDR3 reads CSVDTRRTGELFF. The DNA of the CDR3 is TGCAGCGTTGATACGAGGCGGACCGGGGAGCTGTTTTTT. V is TRBV29-1 and J is TRBJ2-2, with unresolved D. Trimming pared 3 bases from V and 5 bases from J, leaving 10 bases between. CDR1 and CDR2 (germline): SQVTM, ANQGSEA. This CDR3 has 13 amino acids.

The chain recombines TRBV5-4 with TRBJ2-7; D might be TRBD1 (5 bases). With 5 bases removed from V and 3 bases from J, the gap between germline ends came to 12 bases. Germline V gene sequence: CDR1 SGHNT, CDR2 YYREEE (reference sequence). This CDR3 region has 13 residues. CDR3 protein: CASSSGQGYEQYF. For the CDR3, the DNA is TGTGCCAGCAGTTCAGGGCAGGGCTACGAGCAGTACTTC.

The chain carries TRBV29-1 and TRBJ2-1, with 7 bases lining up with TRBD2. Germline-derived CDR1 and CDR2 are SQVTM and ANQGSEA. The CDR3 runs 15 residues. J lost 7 bases, V lost 7 bases, and 16 bases had no gene match. Written as DNA, the CDR3 is TGCAGCGCACACCCCGGCGGGAGTCAAAGGAATGAGCAGTTCTTC. This translates into CSAHPGGSQRNEQFF.

The chain uses TRBV6-5 and TRBJ2-5; 10 nucleotides line up with TRBD2. CDR3 length: 14 residues. The V gene end was trimmed by 6 bases and the J gene end by 4 bases; junction bases not matched to a gene: 5. Germline V gene data show CDR1 as MNHEY and CDR2 as SVGAGI. The CDR3 bases are TGTGCCAGCAGGCTAGCGGGAGAGGCAGAGACCCAGTACTTC. It translates to CASRLAGEAETQYF.

The chain employs TRBV19 and TRBJ2-3; 7 nucleotides line up with TRBD2. Germline CDR1 and CDR2: LNHDA and SQIVND (reference sequence). The V and J ends lost 2 bases and 1 base, in that order; junction bases with no gene match: 6. The CDR3 covers 16 residues. DNA of the CDR3: TGTGCCAGTAGTATATTCGGCGGGAGACGCACAGATACGCAGTATTTT. Its translation is CASSIFGGRRTDTQYF.

V gene TRBV7-2 combines with J gene TRBJ2-5, with D tentatively TRBD1 (7 bases). The CDR3 runs 13 residues. Germline CDR1 and CDR2: SGHTA and FQGNSA. V gave up 5 bases and J gave up 4 bases, with 11 bases separating them. This chain's CDR3 is CASSPGGLETQYF. The CDR3 DNA follows: TGTGCCAGCAGCCCAGGGGGGCTAGAGACCCAGTACTTC.

The gene calls are TRBV11-2 and TRBJ2-7; D is undetermined. The CDR3 has 14 residues. Deletions cut 2 bases from V and 1 base from J, with 9 bases between. Germline V CDR1 and CDR2: SGHAT, FQNNGV. Here the CDR3 reads CASSLLARSYEQYF. The CDR3 DNA follows: TGTGCCAGCAGCTTACTGGCGAGATCCTACGAGCAGTACTTC.

The chain is built from TRBV5-1 and TRBJ2-1; 13 bases are a match to TRBD2. Germline CDR1 reads SGHRS; CDR2 reads YFSETQ. With 4 bases clipped from V and 7 bases from J, the junction kept 5 bases outside the gene matches. The CDR3 runs 15 residues. CDR3 in amino acids: CASSPGLAGSNEQFF. DNA for the CDR3: TGCGCCAGCAGCCCGGGACTAGCGGGGTCTAATGAGCAGTTCTTC.

The genes are TRBV7-2 and TRBJ2-4; D may correspond to TRBD1 or TRBD2 (5 bases each). Germline-derived CDR1 and CDR2 are SGHTA and FQGNSA. The CDR3 is made up of 14 amino acids. V shed 5 bases and J shed 5 bases, with 13 bases lying between them. The CDR3 sequence: CASSSKGPQNIQYF. CDR3 nucleotide sequence: TGTGCCAGCAGCAGTAAGGGACCCCAAAACATTCAGTACTTC.

Comments on this clone: The junction and the germline gene differ at one end; a read error may be behind it. The rearrangement joins TRBV27 to TRBJ1-2, with D possibly being TRBD1 (6 bases). Germline lookup yields CDR1 MNHEY and CDR2 SMNVEV (reference sequence). This CDR3 is built from 15 residues. The CDR3 region has the DNA TGTGCCAGTAGTTTAAACAGGGAGTTTAACTATGGCTACACCTTC. Its translation is CASSLNREFNYGYTF.

The chain carries TRBV28 and TRBJ2-6, with 9 bases matching TRBD1. With 2 bases clipped from V and 3 bases from J, the junction kept 8 bases outside the gene matches. From germline, CDR1 is MDHEN and CDR2 SYDVKM. The CDR3 is 18 amino acids. The CDR3 coding sequence is TGTGCCAGCAGTTTAGTTTTGGGACAGGGTGGTGGGGCCAACGTCCTGACTTTC. Its translation is CASSLVLGQGGGANVLTF.

The chain has TRBV6-1 and TRBJ2-1; no clear D. This CDR3 contains 18 residues. Germline V lookup: CDR1 MNHNS, CDR2 SASEGT. With 4 bases removed from V and 7 bases from J, the gap between germline ends came to 26 bases. In DNA, the CDR3 is TGTGCCAGCAGTGTTACCTCAACCGGGCGTTCCTTTTGGAATGAGCAGTTCTTC. Protein: CASSVTSTGRSFWNEQFF.

The CDR3 here is CASSQTVGPQGTEAFF. In nucleotides, the CDR3 is TGTGCCAGCAGCCAGACCGTAGGACCCCAGGGGACTGAAGCTTTCTTT. The V call is TRBV5-5, the J call TRBJ1-1; D perhaps matches TRBD1 (6 bases). Trimming removed 4 bases from V and 5 bases from J, with 21 bases in between. This CDR3 region has 16 residues. The V gene's germline CDR1 is SGHKS and CDR2 YYEKEE (reference sequence).

The rearrangement joins TRBV5-4 to TRBJ1-1; no firm D call. The CDR3 sequence is 16 residues long. V lost 2 bases and J lost 0, with 14 bases in between. CDR1 SGHNT and CDR2 YYREEE come from the germline V gene (reference sequence). The CDR3 spells CASSLDQRSLNTEAFF. CDR3 coding DNA: TGTGCCAGCAGCTTAGATCAAAGGTCGTTGAACACTGAAGCTTTCTTT.

The rearrangement uses TRBV7-2 and TRBJ2-7, with a tentative D call TRBD1 (6 bases). The CDR3 length is 15 residues. With 1 base removed from V and 2 bases from J, the gap between germline ends came to 12 bases. The germline CDR1 and CDR2 sequences are SGHTA and FQGNSA. The CDR3 region is CASSLDPGQPYEQYF. The CDR3 nucleotides are TGTGCCAGCAGCTTAGATCCGGGACAACCCTACGAGCAGTACTTC. The whole variable domain, filled in from reference TRBV7-2 and TRBJ2-7, reads GAGVSQSPSNKVTEKGKDVELRCDPISGHTALYWYRQSLGQGLEFLIYFQGNSAPDKSGLPSDRFSAERTGGSVSTLTIQRTQQEDSAVYLCASSLDPGQPYEQYFGPGTRLTVT.

V is TRBV6-6 and J is TRBJ2-1; unclear D gene. The germline V gene encodes CDR1 MNHNY and CDR2 SVGAGI (reference sequence). The CDR3 contains 15 residues. Trimming cost V 5 bases and J 5 bases, with 16 bases left between them. DNA of the CDR3: TGTGCCAGCAGTACGGAGCTGACCCTACACAATGAGCAGTTCTTC. It translates to CASSTELTLHNEQFF.

This sequence joins TRBV7-1 and TRBJ2-7; TRBD2 is a possible D gene (6 bases). TRBV7-1 belongs to the ORF category, with a function that is uncertain. Between the trimmed V and J ends, which lost 11 bases and 6 bases, there was a span of 17 bases. This CDR3 is 12 amino acids long. The CDR3 nucleotides are TGTGCCGCCGGGCAGGGAGGAACCGAGCAGTACTTC. Translating gives CAAGQGGTEQYF.

The V gene is TRBV5-1, the J gene TRBJ2-1, with D perhaps assigned TRBD1 or TRBD2 (5 bases each). V was cut by 0 bases and J by 5 bases, with 9 bases left in between. The CDR3 sequence is 14 residues long. Per the germline V gene, CDR1 is SGHRS and CDR2 is YFSETQ. The CDR3 region is CASSLAGTNNEQFF. DNA of the CDR3: TGCGCCAGCAGCTTGGCCGGGACGAACAATGAGCAGTTCTTC.

This clone was detected once. This chain links TRBV10-1 with TRBJ2-2; 15 bases align to TRBD2. The CDR3 is 16 residues long. The J segment lost 5 bases and the V segment lost 6 bases, leaving 4 bases of the junction unmatched. Germline V gene data show CDR1 as WNHNN and CDR2 as SYGVQD (reference sequence). The CDR3 region is CASSGTSGRITGELFF. CDR3 in DNA: TGCGCCAGCAGCGGGACTAGCGGGAGGATTACCGGGGAGCTGTTTTTT.

The chain joins TRBV2 to TRBJ1-5; 9 bases match TRBD1. Germline assignment: CDR1 SNHLY and CDR2 FYNNEI. This CDR3 is 14 amino acids long. Trimming removed 9 bases from V and 7 bases from J; junction bases left unmatched: 10. The CDR3 DNA reads as TGTGCCAGTGGGGACAGGGCAACGGAGCAGCCCCAGCATTTT. It encodes CASGDRATEQPQHF.

Comments on this clone: In the same sample, other DNA sequences code for this CDR3. This rearrangement joins TRBV15 to TRBJ1-3; a weak D match, TRBD1 (5 bases). Trimming took off 0 bases at V and 1 base at J, with 7 bases between the two ends. In germline, CDR1 is LNHNV, CDR2 YYDKDF (reference sequence). The CDR3 length is 15 residues. The CDR3 DNA follows: TGTGCCACCAGCAGAGATAGGGGATCTGGAAACACCATATATTTT. Protein product: CATSRDRGSGNTIYF.

The chain combines TRBV12-5 with TRBJ2-2; D gene uncertain. V gave up 0 bases and J gave up 6 bases, with 17 bases separating them. Per the germline V gene, CDR1 is LGHNT and CDR2 is FRNRAP. The CDR3 extends over 17 amino acids. The CDR3 nucleotides are TGTGCTAGTGGTTTGGTACCGGCAGCCGGATCGTCCGGGGAGCTGTTTTTT. It is translated as CASGLVPAAGSSGELFF.

The chain joins TRBV25-1 to TRBJ1-1; 12 positions agree with TRBD1. The V gene's germline CDR1 is MGHDK and CDR2 SYGVNS. Trimming removed 4 bases from V and 2 bases from J; junction bases left unmatched: 8. The CDR3 is 17 amino acids. The CDR3 DNA reads as TGTGCCAGCAGTGCTCTCGGGACAGGGGGCAGTAACACTGAAGCTTTCTTT. As protein: CASSALGTGGSNTEAFF.

The chain recombines TRBV15 with TRBJ2-1; D is perhaps TRBD1 (6 bases). The CDR3 has 15 amino acids. The germline V gene encodes CDR1 LNHNV and CDR2 YYDKDF (reference sequence). V was shortened by 1 base and J by 5 bases, with 12 bases between the two germline ends. The CDR3 loop reads CATSRVSTGNNEQFF. DNA for the CDR3: TGTGCCACCAGCAGAGTGTCCACAGGGAACAATGAGCAGTTCTTC.

The chain has TRBV6-6 and TRBJ1-1, with 7 positions matching TRBD1. The V gene end was trimmed by 6 bases and the J gene end by 3 bases; junction bases not matched to a gene: 1. Per the germline V gene, CDR1 is MNHNY and CDR2 is SVGAGI (reference sequence). The CDR3 has 12 amino acids. The CDR3 spells CASRTGDTEAFF. In DNA, the CDR3 is TGTGCCAGCAGAACAGGGGACACTGAAGCTTTCTTT.

The rearrangement links TRBV27 to TRBJ1-4; tentative D call: TRBD1 (5 bases). V lost 4 bases to trimming and J lost 7 bases, with 19 bases between them. The CDR3 extends over 16 amino acids. Per the germline V gene, CDR1 is MNHEY and CDR2 is SMNVEV (reference sequence). The CDR3 here is CASSSWIRSGSEKLFF. The DNA for the CDR3 is TGTGCCAGCAGTTCCTGGATCCGGTCAGGGAGTGAAAAACTGTTTTTT.